Described below is a single TCR beta chain sequence and its context. The source of the sample is a study of cytomegalovirus exposure and HLA in healthy donors. 60 Vbeta and 13 Jbeta primers were used in PCR. Original data processing: Tens of millions of unique TCR beta chains, roughly 11 million of them shared, were counted by a later analysis. Repertoires were generated with immunoSEQ multiplex PCR, while TCRdb's copy carries only in-frame clones and drops some. The DNA was the basis for D and trimming; V, J and clone size are from that table. The repertoire holds roughly 110,000 clones, about three quarters seen once, with about 8% in the top ten. The V and J ends lost 5 bases and 7 bases, in that order; junction bases with no gene match: 10. CDR1 and CDR2 from the germline V gene are MNHEY and SMNVEV (reference sequence). This CDR3 is 15 amino acids long.

The clonotype was recovered from a man aged 25-40 years in good health and CMV-seronegative. V gene TRBV27 combines with J gene TRBJ1-4, with 7 bases matching TRBD1. Input material: PBMCs. The CDR3, as DNA: TGTGCCAGCAGTAGACGGGACAGAAACTTTGAAAAACTGTTTTTT. Translation gives CASSRRDRNFEKLFF.